Following are 13 T cell receptor beta chains from one sample sequenced in a study of cytomegalovirus exposure and HLA in healthy donors. PCR involved 60 Vbeta and 13 Jbeta primers. Libraries were prepared by immunoSEQ multiplex PCR; TCRdb keeps only in-frame clonotypes and omits some of them. Of roughly 120,000 clones listed, 65% to 85% are singletons. Sequenced material: PBMCs. These receptors came from a man in his fifties in good health and CMV-seronegative.

This chain connects TRBV10-3 to TRBJ2-5; 7 bases map to TRBD2. The J call may be in error: the DNA end matches TRBJ2-7 better. The germline CDR1 and CDR2 sequences are ENHRY and SYGVKD. The CDR3 loop spans 15 amino acids. The CDR3 spells CATNGRGGRAHEQYF. Written as DNA, the CDR3 is TGTGCCACCAACGGGAGAGGAGGGAGGGCTCACGAGCAGTACTTC.

This rearrangement joins TRBV5-1 to TRBJ2-7; the D is unclear. There are 13 residues in the CDR3. V lost 4 bases and J 1 base, leaving 9 bases between the germline ends. Germline CDR1 SGHRS, CDR2 YFSETQ. The CDR3 coding sequence is TGCGCCAGCAGCCCCGGGTATTCCTACGAGCAGTACTTC. Residues: CASSPGYSYEQYF.

This chain joins TRBV9 and TRBJ1-2; D might be TRBD1 (6 bases). The CDR3 is made up of 15 amino acids. Per the germline V gene, CDR1 is SGDLS and CDR2 is YYNGEE. The V and J ends lost 3 bases and 3 bases respectively, with 15 bases between them. Here the CDR3 reads CASSGWDKGHYGYTF. In DNA, the CDR3 is TGTGCCAGCAGCGGTTGGGACAAGGGACACTATGGCTACACCTTC.

The V and J genes are TRBV5-5 and TRBJ2-1; D ambiguous. Trimming shortened V by 4 bases and J by 11 bases, and 13 bases separated the two germline ends. The length of the CDR3 is 12 residues. Germline loops: CDR1 SGHKS, CDR2 YYEKEE (reference sequence). The CDR3 DNA sequence: TGTGCCAGCAGCCCACCCTACTCGAAGCAGTTCTTC. This gives the protein CASSPPYSKQFF. The whole variable domain, remainder taken from reference TRBV5-5 and TRBJ2-1, is DAGVTQSPTHLIKTRGQQVTLRCSPISGHKSVSWYQQVLGQGPQFIFQYYEKEERGRGNFPDRFSARQFPNYSSELNVNALLLGDSALYLCASSPPYSKQFFGPGTRLTVL.

The chain combines TRBV15 with TRBJ2-2, with 7 bases matching TRBD1. CDR1 and CDR2 (germline): LNHNV, YYDKDF (reference sequence). The CDR3 is made up of 17 amino acids. The V segment lost 0 bases and the J segment 0 bases; nucleotides outside the gene matches: 4. The CDR3: CATSRDRTGANTGELFF. DNA for the CDR3: TGTGCCACCAGCAGAGATAGGACAGGCGCGAACACCGGGGAGCTGTTTTTT.

This clone appeared a single time. The chain joins TRBV28 to TRBJ1-3; possibly TRBD1 for D (5 bases). Looked up from germline, CDR1 is MDHEN and CDR2 is SYDVKM. CDR3 length: 14 amino acids. Trimming cost V 10 bases and J 0 bases, with 13 bases left between them. The CDR3 bases are TGTGCCACCGGGTACAGGACCTCTGGAAACACCATATATTTT. It encodes CATGYRTSGNTIYF.

With regard to this clone: A read error may produce the germline difference seen at one junction end. V and J are TRBV7-9 and TRBJ1-5; a weak D match, TRBD1 (5 bases). The length of the CDR3 is 18 residues. From germline, CDR1 is SEHNR and CDR2 FQNEAQ (reference sequence). CDR3 sequence reads: CSSSLQGVQGYSNQPQHF. CDR3 sequence (DNA): TGTTCCAGCAGCTTACAAGGAGTTCAGGGCTATAGCAATCAGCCCCAGCATTTT. Full variable domain (missing parts from reference TRBV7-9 and TRBJ1-5): DTGVSQNPRHKITKRGQNVTFRCDPISEHNRLYWYRQTLGQGPEFLTYFQNEAQLEKSRLLSDRFSAERPKGSFSTLEIQRTEQGDSAMYLCSSSLQGVQGYSNQPQHFGDGTRLSIL.

This chain joins TRBV5-4 and TRBJ2-1; TRBD2 matches at 9 bases. The germline gives CDR1 SGHNT, CDR2 YYREEE (reference sequence). The V and J ends lost 4 bases and 9 bases, in that order; junction bases with no gene match: 8. CDR3 length equals 14 residues. The DNA for the CDR3 is TGTGCCAGCAGCGGCCGGGGAGCGGGGGGTGAGCAGTTCTTC. Its translation: CASSGRGAGGEQFF.

The chain is built from TRBV7-3 and TRBJ1-2; D ambiguous. The CDR3 has 15 residues. CDR1 is SGHTA and CDR2 is FQGTGA in the germline V gene. V was pared by 4 bases and J by 8 bases, with 20 bases between. DNA for the CDR3: TGTGCCAGCAGCTCGGGAGCGCTTGAGAGGGAGGGCTACACCTTC. This translates into CASSSGALEREGYTF.

The rearrangement links TRBV5-1 to TRBJ2-2; TRBD2 matches 8 bases. This CDR3 has 15 residues. Germline CDR1 and CDR2: SGHRS and YFSETQ. V was pared by 3 bases and J by 1 base, with 2 bases of the junction left unmatched. The CDR3 sequence: CASSSGGENTGELFF. CDR3 nucleotide sequence: TGCGCCAGCAGCTCCGGGGGGGAGAACACCGGGGAGCTGTTTTTT.

This rearrangement joins TRBV7-9 to TRBJ2-7; tentatively, D is TRBD1 (6 bases). V dropped 5 bases and J dropped 5 bases, with 10 bases sitting between them. This CDR3 has 12 amino acids. Germline CDR1 reads SEHNR; CDR2 reads FQNEAQ (reference sequence). In DNA form, the CDR3 reads TGTGCCAGCAGCGTCCAGGGGAACGAGCAGTACTTC. Encoded protein: CASSVQGNEQYF.

The chain links TRBV5-6 to TRBJ2-3; 9 nucleotides match TRBD2. This CDR3 has 16 amino acids. Looked up from germline, CDR1 is SGHDT and CDR2 is YYEEEE. V trimming: 2 bases; J trimming: 2 bases; junction bases outside the gene matches: 6. The CDR3 nucleotides read TGTGCCAGCAGCTTAGGGCTAGCGGGGTACACAGATACGCAGTATTTT. The encoded protein is CASSLGLAGYTDTQYF.

This clone was detected only a few times. This chain uses TRBV30 with TRBJ1-2; no clear D. The CDR3 covers 12 residues. With 1 base removed from V and 4 bases from J, the gap between germline ends came to 7 bases. The germline CDR1 and CDR2 sequences are GTSNPN and SVGIG (reference sequence). The CDR3 sequence is CAWSEQAYGYTF. In DNA, the CDR3 is TGTGCCTGGAGTGAGCAGGCCTATGGCTACACCTTC.